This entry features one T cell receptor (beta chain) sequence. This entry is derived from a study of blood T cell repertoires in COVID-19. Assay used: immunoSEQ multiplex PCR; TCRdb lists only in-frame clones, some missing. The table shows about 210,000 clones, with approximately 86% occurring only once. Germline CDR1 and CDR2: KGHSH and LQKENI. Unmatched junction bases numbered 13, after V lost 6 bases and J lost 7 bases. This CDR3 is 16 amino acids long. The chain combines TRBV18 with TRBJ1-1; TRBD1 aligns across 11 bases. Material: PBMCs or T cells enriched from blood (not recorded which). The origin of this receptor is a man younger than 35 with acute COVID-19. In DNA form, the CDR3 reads TGTGCCAGCTCTCCCTCTCGGACAGGGGGCGGGAGTGAAGCTTTCTTT. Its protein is CASSPSRTGGGSEAFF.